This entry lists 17 T cell receptor beta chains sequenced from one sample in a study of chemoradiotherapy in HPV16-positive cancers. Assay used: immunoSEQ multiplex PCR; TCRdb lists only in-frame clones, some missing. Of thousands of clones detected, just over 75% appear once; the ten largest clones hold 6% to 8%. The material was obtained from a patient who underwent chemoradiotherapy. The source of these receptors is a human donor with HPV-associated anogenital cancer.

This clone has a handful of counts. V usage is TRBV30 and J usage is TRBJ1-4; tentative D call: TRBD1 (5 bases). The CDR3 loop spans 15 amino acids. The V and J ends lost 0 bases and 8 bases respectively, with 16 bases between them. Germline-derived CDR1 and CDR2 are GTSNPN and SVGIG (reference sequence). This CDR3 is CAWSVGAGRREKLFF. DNA for the CDR3: TGTGCCTGGAGTGTCGGGGCAGGAAGGAGAGAAAAACTGTTTTTT. The full variable domain, rest sourced from reference TRBV30 and TRBJ1-4, is SQTIHQWPATLVQPVGSPLSLECTVEGTSNPNLYWYRQAAGRGLQLLFYSVGIGQISSEVPQNLSASRPQDRQFILSSKKLLLSDSGFYLCAWSVGAGRREKLFFGSGTQLSVL.

This sequence joins TRBV6-6 and TRBJ1-2; D not certain. This CDR3 has 15 amino acids. Trimming pared 11 bases from V and 4 bases from J, leaving 23 bases between. Germline CDR1 MNHNY, CDR2 SVGAGI (reference sequence). DNA of the CDR3: TGTGCCTCCAGGAGTAGAGGGCCACCCGCCTATGGCTACACCTTC. This translates into CASRSRGPPAYGYTF.

This chain links TRBV7-6 with TRBJ2-5; 7 nucleotides agree with TRBD1. V trimming: 4 bases; J trimming: 4 bases; junction bases outside the gene matches: 12. The CDR3 sequence is 16 residues long. Per germline, CDR1 SGHVS and CDR2 FNYEAQ. The CDR3 loop reads CASSSMVQGWGETQYF. CDR3 DNA sequence: TGTGCCAGCAGCTCGATGGTACAGGGGTGGGGAGAGACCCAGTACTTC.

This clone was picked up a small number of times. This sequence joins TRBV9 and TRBJ2-7; possible D gene TRBD2, 6 bases. Trimming took 4 bases from V and 5 from J, leaving 16 bases between them. The CDR3 is made up of 14 amino acids. Per germline, CDR1 SGDLS and CDR2 YYNGEE. The CDR3 is CASSTSRGGHEQYF. The CDR3 DNA follows: TGTGCCAGCAGCACCTCGCGGGGCGGCCACGAGCAGTACTTC.

The chain recombines TRBV10-3 with TRBJ2-3; 13 nucleotides align to TRBD2. The CDR3 spans 18 residues. V lost 4 bases to trimming and J lost 0 bases; unmatched junction nucleotides: 7. Germline V gives CDR1 ENHRY, CDR2 SYGVKD. The DNA for the CDR3 is TGTGCCATCAGTGGGACTAGCGGGGGACTCTCTAGCACAGATACGCAGTATTTT. Its translation: CAISGTSGGLSSTDTQYF.

V usage is TRBV5-4 and J usage is TRBJ2-3; D possibly corresponds to TRBD1 (6 bases). Germline V gene data show CDR1 as SGHNT and CDR2 as YYREEE (reference sequence). CDR3 size: 14 residues. The ends were cut back, 4 bases at V and 4 bases at J, with 13 bases in the middle. CDR3 in DNA: TGTGCCAGCAGCCGACGGACAGAAGCAGATACGCAGTATTTT. It is translated as CASSRRTEADTQYF.

The rearrangement links TRBV15 to TRBJ1-1, with TRBD1 as a possible D gene (6 bases). The V gene's germline CDR1 is LNHNV and CDR2 YYDKDF (reference sequence). V shed 0 bases and J shed 6 bases, with 14 bases lying between them. The CDR3 has 15 amino acids. The CDR3 protein is CATSREGRGTSEAFF. The CDR3 DNA is TGTGCCACCAGCAGAGAGGGCAGGGGTACTTCTGAAGCTTTCTTT.

V is TRBV28 and J is TRBJ2-1; 8 nucleotides align to TRBD2. This CDR3 is 13 amino acids long. With V trimmed by 7 bases and J by 7 bases, 6 bases remained unmatched. Germline CDR1 is MDHEN and CDR2 is SYDVKM. CDR3 protein: CASTPGGPNEQFF. The CDR3 coding sequence is TGTGCCAGCACCCCGGGAGGGCCGAATGAGCAGTTCTTC.

The V gene is TRBV4-1, the J gene TRBJ2-3, with a tentative D call TRBD1 (5 bases). The V gene's germline CDR1 is MGHRA and CDR2 YSYEKL. The CDR3 contains 12 residues. Trimming shortened V by 4 bases and J by 5 bases, and 7 bases separated the two germline ends. This chain's CDR3 is CASSLQGDTQYF. DNA for the CDR3: TGCGCCAGCAGCCTTCAGGGAGATACGCAGTATTTT.

This rearrangement joins TRBV28 to TRBJ2-7, with TRBD1 identical over 7 bases. This CDR3 contains 13 residues. CDR1 is MDHEN, CDR2 SYDVKM, per germline. Trimming at V came to 6 bases and at J to 2 bases, leaving 4 bases not matched to a gene. Written as DNA, the CDR3 is TGTGCCAGCAGCCCAGGGGGAACCTACGAGCAGTACTTC. Protein: CASSPGGTYEQYF.

The chain links TRBV5-1 to TRBJ2-1; D is perhaps TRBD2 (6 bases). Germline V gene lookup returns CDR1 SGHRS and CDR2 YFSETQ. The CDR3 spans 12 residues. The V and J ends lost 7 bases and 4 bases respectively, with 9 bases between them. DNA for the CDR3: TGCGCCAGCGAGGACTATTACAATGAGCAGTTCTTC. Translating gives CASEDYYNEQFF.

The chain recombines TRBV10-2 with TRBJ2-4; TRBD2 matches at 9 bases. The CDR3 loop spans 17 amino acids. CDR1 is WSHSY, CDR2 SAAADI, per germline. V was clipped by 0 bases and J by 6 bases; unmatched bases: 9. CDR3 DNA: TGCGCCAGCAGTGAGTCACCTTGGACTAGCGTTAGAAACATTCAGTACTTC. This codes for CASSESPWTSVRNIQYF.

V gene TRBV19 combines with J gene TRBJ2-1; D uncertain. Trimming took off 5 bases at V and 4 bases at J, with 9 bases between the two ends. Per germline, CDR1 LNHDA and CDR2 SQIVND (reference sequence). This CDR3 has 13 amino acids. This CDR3 reads CASSFAAYNEQFF. Written as DNA, the CDR3 is TGTGCCAGTAGTTTCGCCGCTTACAATGAGCAGTTCTTC.

J is TRBJ1-2 and V is TRBV28; D is ambiguous. This CDR3 is 12 amino acids long. Germline V gene data show CDR1 as MDHEN and CDR2 as SYDVKM. The ends were cut back, 6 bases at V and 8 bases at J, with 13 bases in the middle. CDR3 amino acids: CASSAGKLGYTF. For the CDR3, the DNA is TGTGCCAGCAGCGCGGGGAAGTTGGGCTACACCTTC.

The genes are TRBV10-3 and TRBJ1-2; TRBD1 agrees at 10 bases. With 4 bases clipped from V and 3 bases from J, the junction kept 2 bases outside the gene matches. Germline CDR1 is ENHRY and CDR2 is SYGVKD. This CDR3 has 14 amino acids. CDR3 sequence (DNA): TGTGCCATCAGTGTCGGGACAGGGGACTATGGCTACACCTTC. As protein: CAISVGTGDYGYTF.

The rearrangement joins TRBV4-1 to TRBJ1-2, with 7 nucleotides matching TRBD1. Germline trimming cut 3 bases from V and 4 bases from J; bases unmatched to any gene: 11. CDR3 length: 16 residues. Per the germline V gene, CDR1 is MGHRA and CDR2 is YSYEKL. CDR3 loop: CASSQAQGVGIYGYTF. The CDR3 nucleotides are TGCGCCAGCAGCCAGGCCCAGGGGGTGGGTATCTATGGCTACACCTTC.

CDR3 sequence: CASSVDSGCPIYEQYF. CDR3 DNA sequence: TGTGCCAGCAGCGTAGACAGCGGGTGCCCCATATACGAGCAGTACTTC. This rearrangement joins TRBV9 to TRBJ2-7; maybe TRBD2 (6 bases). The CDR3 covers 16 residues. Germline loops: CDR1 SGDLS, CDR2 YYNGEE. V lost 0 bases and J 4 bases, leaving 17 bases between the germline ends.